The table lists the clone carrying this T cell receptor beta chain with a few counts. Its antigen is currently unknown. This record belongs to a study of T cell responses to AZD1222 COVID-19 vaccine. For the study at large: The study pooled second doses at about 4 or about 12 weeks. Study-level points and caveats: Seropositivity was recorded at baseline in only a handful of AZD1222 recipients. Nearly half of spike-specific TCRs reportedly target variant regions that are unmutated in the B.1.351 and B.1.1.7 variants. Donors were mostly white British, more females; clonal diversity possibly underestimated.

Using immunoSEQ multiplex PCR, the repertoire was profiled, and TCRdb retains in-frame clones only, with some absent. Altogether roughly 150,000 clones are present, roughly 88% being singletons, with the ten largest covering 8%. CDR3 length equals 16 residues. The V end was cut by 6 bases, the J end by 1 base, with 18 bases between. Germline V gene sequence: CDR1 ENHRY, CDR2 SYGVKD. Sequenced material: peripheral blood, taken on day 0 of AZD1222 vaccination. The TCR comes from an adult in good health. J is TRBJ1-2 and V is TRBV10-3; no clear D gene. The DNA of the CDR3 is TGTGCCATCAGGTCCCTTGGCCCCCGAGATAACTATGGCTACACCTTC. Translation: CAIRSLGPRDNYGYTF.